This T cell receptor (beta chain) was observed in a study of blood T cell repertoires in COVID-19 (dated by TCRdb to between 2020 and 2021). Turning to the overall study: The collaborator samples originated in the United States, Italy and Spain and spanned the acute and convalescent phases of COVID-19. The repertoires were released in a freely available public database meant as a resource for research on the immune response to SARS-CoV-2. Nearly every sample came with metadata listing a de-identified subject ID, COVID-19 status, age in years and sex. The material from the prospective study consisted of cDNA or gDNA derived from T cells, B-cell-depleted T cells, or PBMCs. The samples were drawn from the first 160 participants of the ongoing ImmuneRACE study and from 950 to 1,500 subjects provided by 6 global collaborators. The dataset comprised deeply sampled blood TCRbeta repertoires from subjects exposed to, actively infected with, or recovered from COVID-19. Where available, HLA class I and class II types were obtained from metadata supplied by the sample provider rather than from assay-based typing.

The germline V gene sets CDR1 to MNHNS and CDR2 to SASEGT. There are 18 amino acids in the CDR3, from cysteine to phenylalanine inclusive. CDR3 DNA only is kept here, 54 bases in frame from base 1. After removal of 0 bases from V and 12 bases from J, the junction retains 22 bases not matched to a gene. One collaborating source in Seattle enrolled patients during active infection and followed them longitudinally through the course of disease. Collaborating institutions collected whole blood in K2EDTA tubes following their own protocols. For TCRbeta analysis, collaborators shipped samples as frozen whole blood, isolated PBMCs, or DNA extracted from either of those sample types. Findings and caveats that apply to the study as a whole: How much clinical and demographic metadata was included differed by source and by participant, and the metadata was provided uncurated.

TCRbeta CDR3 regions were amplified from genomic DNA using the immunoSEQ Assay, a bias-controlled multiplex PCR. On the authors' methods: Within the assay, amplification of reference gene primers was used to estimate how many nucleated cells each sample contained. To quantify the absolute abundance of each unique TCRbeta CDR3 rearrangement, sequence reads were collapsed and filtered. Productive Simpson clonality was computed per sample as the square root of Simpson's diversity index over productive rearrangements. TCRdb stores this immuneACCESS table with in-frame sequences only. Part of the clones is absent; in the studies checked, under half of the shortfall reflects unresolved V genes, and no reason is known for the rest. V and J calls and clone size follow that table, whereas D and trimming were derived from the DNA. The sample profile shows approximately 200,000 clones; 70% to 90% of them were found once. Of the sample, 18% falls within the top ten clones.

With regard to this clone: Its target antigen remains unknown. It has no much larger one-base neighbor in the sample; base qualities were not kept.

The clonotype comes from a person aged 65-85 years with COVID-19, enrolled during active disease. The sample taken for sequencing was peripheral blood. The chain uses TRBV6-1 and TRBJ1-2; 7 central bases correspond to TRBD1. The CDR3 region reads CASSEARALLGNRGLNTF. The nucleotide sequence reads TGTGCCAGCAGTGAAGCGCGGGCTCTTTTAGGGAACAGGGGTCTTAACACCTTC.